One sample yielded the 4 T cell receptor beta chains listed below, sequenced in a study of OX40 agonist ivuxolimab in advanced cancers. The assay was immunoSEQ multiplex PCR, and TCRdb's table has in-frame clones only and misses some. The profile covers about 25,000 clones, with around 86% appearing a single time and around 40% taken by the ten largest. Sequenced material: CD4+ or CD8+ T cells sorted from blood, taken in a trial of the OX40 agonist ivuxolimab. The receptors shown here come from an adult with an advanced solid tumor such as melanoma, head and neck, liver or kidney cancer.

This clone was seen a few times. The chain combines TRBV28 with TRBJ1-5; maybe TRBD1 (6 bases). Between the trimmed V and J ends, which lost 2 bases and 4 bases, there was a span of 9 bases. This CDR3 is 14 amino acids long. Germline V lookup: CDR1 MDHEN, CDR2 SYDVKM. The CDR3 reads CASSLAGANQPQHF. The DNA of the CDR3 is TGTGCCAGCAGTTTAGCGGGGGCGAATCAGCCCCAGCATTTT. The full variable domain, in which reference TRBV28 and TRBJ1-5 provide the parts outside the CDR3, is DVKVTQSSRYLVKRTGEKVFLECVQDMDHENMFWYRQDPGLGLRLIYFSYDVKMKEKGDIPEGYSVSREKKERFSLILESASTNQTSMYLCASSLAGANQPQHFGDGTRLSIL.

The rearrangement uses TRBV7-8 and TRBJ1-2; possible D gene TRBD1, 5 bases. CDR3 length: 14 residues. Germline values: CDR1 SGHVS, CDR2 FQNEAQ. Trimming pared 0 bases from V and 6 bases from J, leaving 11 bases between. The CDR3 loop is CASSLAAGTDGYTF. The CDR3 DNA is TGTGCCAGCAGCTTAGCCGCCGGGACGGATGGCTACACCTTC.

A single count supports this clone. This chain joins TRBV19 and TRBJ2-3, with D maybe TRBD1 (6 bases). V dropped 5 bases and J dropped 9 bases, with 15 bases sitting between them. The CDR3 contains 13 residues. Germline V gene sequence: CDR1 LNHDA, CDR2 SQIVND (reference sequence). CDR3 region: CASSFAPRGTQYF. Here the CDR3 DNA reads TGTGCCAGTAGTTTCGCGCCCAGGGGCACGCAGTATTTT.

The chain uses TRBV19 and TRBJ1-2, with a tentative D call TRBD1 (5 bases). The CDR3 contains 13 residues. Looked up from germline, CDR1 is LNHDA and CDR2 is SQIVND (reference sequence). V was clipped by 5 bases and J by 2 bases, with 9 bases between them. Written as DNA, the CDR3 is TGTGCCAGTAGTCCAGGGATGAACTATGGCTACACCTTC. It yields the protein CASSPGMNYGYTF.